The present T cell receptor (beta chain) was sequenced within a study of cytomegalovirus exposure and HLA in healthy donors. Turning to the study itself: The study's early data release held around 85 million unique TCRs from HLA-typed donors.

CDR3 length: 14 amino acids. Germline V gene sequence: CDR1 MNHEY, CDR2 SVGAGI. Germline trimming cut 5 bases from V and 2 bases from J; bases unmatched to any gene: 5. This PCR relied on a set of 60 Vbeta primers and 13 Jbeta primers. Using immunoSEQ multiplex PCR, the repertoire was profiled, and TCRdb retains in-frame clones only, with some absent. The sample records some 140,000 clones, 60% to 85% being singletons. This clone was observed a few times. The TCR sequence derives from a woman aged 40 to 50 in good health and CMV-seronegative. The sequenced sample consisted of PBMCs. The chain joins TRBV6-5 to TRBJ1-1; 7 nucleotides line up with TRBD1. This CDR3 is CASSVGQENTEAFF. The CDR3 DNA reads as TGTGCCAGCAGTGTAGGACAGGAAAACACTGAAGCTTTCTTT.